The clone carrying this TCR beta chain occurred many times. Its target is unknown. Together with a sample-barcoded 5' primer, a J-beta primer mix was included in a second PCR lasting roughly 7 to 11 cycles. One entry per CDR3 protein results from TCRdb running MiXCR on the 5' RACE reads. The sample shows about 1.6 million distinct CDR3 sequences, about 35% of them seen only once. The sample comes from a study of blood T cells in healthy people across ages. Study-level points and caveats: A conclusive naive versus antigen-experienced comparison was prevented by the unsorted PBMCs. The study found more naive CD4+ cells and higher diversity in long-lived than aged donors.

CDR1 is LGHNA and CDR2 is YNFKEQ in the germline V gene. The V gene lost 0 bases and the J gene lost 4 bases, with 9 bases spanning the gap. The CDR3 is made up of 14 amino acids. V and J are TRBV4-2 and TRBJ2-5; TRBD2 is a possible D gene (5 bases). Sequenced sample: blood. The sequence derives from a woman in her 30s in good health. The chain's CDR3 is CASSQDRLSETQYF. As DNA, the CDR3 is TGTGCCAGCAGCCAAGATCGACTATCAGAGACCCAGTACTTC.